Reported below is one T cell receptor beta chain. The antigen is undetermined. This may be a read error, as it is one base from a much larger clone. This entry comes from a study of tumor and adjacent non-tumor tissue in lung cancer. Study-wide context: Stage I to III disease affected ten to eleven men and 5 women aged roughly 30 to 80.

General observations from the study: In normal lung, the top 100 clones were significantly more dominant than in tumor.

TCRbeta libraries were built with three rounds of nested PCR, modified from ARM-PCR. TCRdb independently ran MiXCR on the multiplex PCR reads; one entry per CDR3 protein. The sample lists 75,000 to 80,000 distinct CDR3 sequences, less than 85% occurring once. CDR3 length: 16 residues. Germline CDR1 reads LGHNA; CDR2 reads YSLEER. This sample's RNA came from whole unsorted tissue. The normal lung tissue was taken more than 3 cm from the tumor edge. The V and J genes are TRBV4-3 and TRBJ2-3; 10 bases fit TRBD2. This clonotype was obtained from a man aged 70 or older with non-small cell lung cancer. Sequencing was done on a sample of distant non-tumor lung tissue. The CDR3 region is CANSQGASGRADTQYF. Here the CDR3 DNA reads TGCGCCAACAGCCAAGGGGCTAGCGGGAGAGCAGATACGCAGTATTTT.